The clone carrying this TCR beta chain was counted a few times. The data stem from a study of blood T cells in healthy people across ages. Combining a sample-barcoded 5' primer with a J-beta primer mix, a second PCR ran for roughly 7 to 12 cycles. In TCRdb, the 5' RACE reads were re-called with MiXCR into one record per CDR3 protein. The sample lists hundreds of thousands of distinct CDR3 sequences, 25% seen once, with around 9.2% in the top ten. V was trimmed by 2 bases and J by 1 base, leaving 5 bases between them. CDR1 and CDR2 (germline): LGHNA, YNFKEQ. The CDR3 has 14 residues. In addition, the sample was reused for a study of T cells of mothers and their children. That work states: Researchers put all of the extracted RNA into cDNA synthesis, using roughly 1.5 ug per 15 ul.

This clonotype was sampled from a boy younger than 18 in good health. The rearrangement uses TRBV4-2 and TRBJ2-2, with D unresolved. The specimen was blood. CDR3 loop: CASSQSWNTGELFF. The CDR3, as DNA: TGTGCCAGCAGCCAATCCTGGAACACCGGGGAGCTGTTTTTT.